This T cell receptor beta chain was profiled in a study of human T cells and chemical hapten exposure. Time point here: patch test 1, 2 weeks after DPC sensitization. Regarding treatment: therapeutic diphenylcyclopropenone sensitization with weekly scalp DPC. The CDR3 is 16 amino acids. V shed 5 bases, J shed 6 bases, and the junction held 12 bases outside the gene matches. Germline V CDR1 and CDR2: SEHNR, FQNEAQ (reference sequence). The table lists this clonotype with a few counts. Original methodology: Counting gave a median of around 100,000 TCRs per sample, with values ranging from about 20,000 to 750,000. TCRdb used MiXCR to reprocess the RACE reads, holding one entry per CDR3 protein. Here the V and J calls rest on TCRdb's processing, not on the authors' analysis. The sample holds approximately 82,000 distinct CDR3 sequences, approximately 12% seen once.

J is TRBJ2-4 and V is TRBV7-9; 8 positions agree with TRBD1. Sequenced material: whole blood, taken in connection with sensitization to the hapten diphenylcyclopropenone (DPC). The source is a woman aged 60-70 years with alopecia areata. Some clones in this sample may be carry-over from other donors' samples. CDR3 region: CASSVVRGRAGNIQYF. The CDR3, as DNA: TGTGCCAGCAGCGTAGTCAGGGGGCGGGCTGGAAACATTCAGTACTTC.